This is a list of T cell receptor beta chains from one sample in a study of T cell responses to AZD1222 COVID-19 vaccine. The method was immunoSEQ multiplex PCR; TCRdb's version includes in-frame clones alone and lacks a portion of them. The data contain approximately 90,000 clones, approximately 88% of them singletons. The specimen comprised peripheral blood, sampled on day 0 of AZD1222 vaccination. These receptors all stem from an adult in good health. The CDR3 runs from the conserved cysteine through the conserved F or W. D genes are given only for firm matches. Rows give clone size only sometimes, using once, few, many, or a class for an expanded clone.

D gene,V gene,clone size,J gene,CDR3 protein,CDR3 DNA
-,TRBV12-5,-,TRBJ1-1,CASGLASVQGPRTEAFF,TGTGCTAGTGGTTTGGCCTCGGTTCAGGGTCCGAGGACTGAAGCTTTCTTT
-,TRBV6-5,-,TRBJ2-7,CASSPLIFPYEQYF,TGTGCCAGCAGTCCTCTAATCTTTCCCTACGAGCAGTACTTC
TRBD1,TRBV6-5,-,TRBJ1-6,CASSYARTGSNSPLHF,TGTGCCAGCAGTTACGCCCGGACAGGGTCCAATTCACCCCTCCACTTT
-,TRBV29-1,-,TRBJ1-2,CSVDGQGNYGYTF,TGCAGCGTTGATGGGCAGGGGAACTATGGCTACACCTTC
-,TRBV6-5,-,TRBJ2-3,CASSYSGPDTDTQYF,TGTGCCAGCAGTTACTCGGGCCCCGACACAGATACGCAGTATTTT
-,TRBV4-2,-,TRBJ2-3,CASSQDPGATDTQYF,TGTGCCAGCAGCCAAGATCCGGGGGCCACAGATACGCAGTATTTT
-,TRBV28,-,TRBJ1-6,CASSLVDRSSPLHF,TGTGCCAGCAGTTTAGTCGACAGGTCTTCACCCCTCCACTTT
-,TRBV25-1,-,TRBJ2-2,CASSPLGGADTGELFF,TGTGCCAGCAGTCCCCTTGGGGGGGCGGACACCGGGGAGCTGTTTTTT
TRBD2,TRBV3-1/TRBV3-2,once,TRBJ2-7,CASSRRPGLATTSSYEQYF,TGTGCCAGCAGCCGGAGACCGGGACTAGCGACGACGAGCTCCTACGAGCAGTACTTC
-,TRBV5-8,-,TRBJ1-5,CASSLYSGPQSQPQHF,TGTGCCAGCAGCTTATATTCGGGGCCTCAGTCTCAGCCCCAGCATTTT
-,TRBV29-1,once,TRBJ2-3,CSVVSPEQYF,TGCAGCGTTGTTTCCCCCGAGCAGTATTTT
-,TRBV5-6,-,TRBJ1-1,CASSYGTLEGEAFF,TGTGCCAGCAGCTACGGGACACTCGAAGGGGAAGCTTTCTTT
-,TRBV30,-,TRBJ1-3,CAASRGSGNTIYF,TGTGCCGCTTCACGGGGATCTGGAAACACCATATATTTT
TRBD1,TRBV20-1,once,TRBJ2-7,CSASRQGKQYF,TGCAGTGCTAGTCGACAGGGCAAGCAGTACTTC
TRBD2,TRBV19,-,TRBJ2-2,CASSMLTGRGNTGELFF,TGTGCCAGTAGTATGTTGACCGGGAGGGGAAACACCGGGGAGCTGTTTTTT
TRBD2,TRBV6-5,few,TRBJ2-2,CASSPPGGTGELFF,TGTGCCAGCAGTCCACCGGGGGGAACCGGGGAGCTGTTTTTT
-,TRBV30,-,TRBJ1-2,CAWSVERNYGYTF,TGTGCCTGGAGTGTGGAGAGAAACTATGGCTACACCTTC
-,TRBV2,once,TRBJ1-5,CASSDRGGFNQPQHF,TGTGCCAGCAGTGACAGGGGTGGTTTCAATCAGCCCCAGCATTTT
-,TRBV7-2,-,TRBJ1-4,CASSLAQGNEKLFF,TGTGCCAGCAGCTTAGCTCAGGGGAATGAAAAACTGTTTTTT
TRBD1,TRBV11-2,few,TRBJ1-2,CASSSGTGGRGYTF,TGTGCCAGCAGCTCTGGGACAGGGGGCCGTGGCTACACCTTC
-,TRBV19,-,TRBJ2-7,CASSPTSGGIYEQYF,TGTGCCAGTAGCCCGACTTCTGGGGGAATTTACGAGCAGTACTTC
TRBD1,TRBV27,-,TRBJ1-5,CASSLKGASNQPQHF,TGTGCCAGCAGTTTGAAGGGGGCGAGCAATCAGCCCCAGCATTTT